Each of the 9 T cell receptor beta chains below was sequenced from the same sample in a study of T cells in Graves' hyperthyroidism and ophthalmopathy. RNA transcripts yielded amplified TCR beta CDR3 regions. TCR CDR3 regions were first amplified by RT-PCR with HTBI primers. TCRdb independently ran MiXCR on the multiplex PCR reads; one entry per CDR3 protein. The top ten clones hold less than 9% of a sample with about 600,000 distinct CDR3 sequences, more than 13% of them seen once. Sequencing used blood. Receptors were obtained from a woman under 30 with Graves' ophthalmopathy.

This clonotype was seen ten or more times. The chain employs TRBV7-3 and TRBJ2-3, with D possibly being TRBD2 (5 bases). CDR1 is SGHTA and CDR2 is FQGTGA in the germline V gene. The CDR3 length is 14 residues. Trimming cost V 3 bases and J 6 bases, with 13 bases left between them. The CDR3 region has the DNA TGTGCCAGCAGCTTTGGAGGTAAATCGGATACGCAGTATTTT. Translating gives CASSFGGKSDTQYF. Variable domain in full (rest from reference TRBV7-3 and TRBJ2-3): GAGVSQTPSNKVTEKGKYVELRCDPISGHTALYWYRQSLGQGPEFLIYFQGTGAADDSGLPNDRFFAVRPEGSVSTLKIQRTERGDSAVYLCASSFGGKSDTQYFGPGTRLTVL.

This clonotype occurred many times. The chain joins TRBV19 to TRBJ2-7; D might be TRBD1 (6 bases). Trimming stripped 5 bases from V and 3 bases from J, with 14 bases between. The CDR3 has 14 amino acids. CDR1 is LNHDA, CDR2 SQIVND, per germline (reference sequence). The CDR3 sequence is CASSSWDTLYEQYF. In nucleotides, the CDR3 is TGTGCCAGTAGTTCTTGGGACACCCTCTACGAGCAGTACTTC.

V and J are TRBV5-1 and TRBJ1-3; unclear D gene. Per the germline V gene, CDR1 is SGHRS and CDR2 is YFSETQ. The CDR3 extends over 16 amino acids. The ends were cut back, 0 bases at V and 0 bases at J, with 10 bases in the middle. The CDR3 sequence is CASSLAGSLSGNTIYF. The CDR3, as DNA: TGCGCCAGCAGCTTGGCGGGGAGCCTCTCTGGAAACACCATATATTTT.

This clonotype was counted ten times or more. CDR3 nucleotides: TGCGCCAGCAGCGGGAGGGAAGGCGAACTCGGGGAGCTGTTTTTT. Its protein is CASSGREGELGELFF. The chain links TRBV5-1 to TRBJ2-2, with 7 bases that match TRBD2. The CDR3 is 15 residues long. With 4 bases clipped from V and 7 bases from J, the junction kept 10 bases outside the gene matches. Looked up from germline, CDR1 is SGHRS and CDR2 is YFSETQ.

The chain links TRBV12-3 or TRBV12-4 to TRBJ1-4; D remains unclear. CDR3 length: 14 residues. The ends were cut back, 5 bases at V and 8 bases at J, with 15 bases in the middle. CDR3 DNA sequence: TGTGCCAGCAGTCCTGGACCATACCCCGAAAAACTGTTTTTT. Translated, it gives CASSPGPYPEKLFF.

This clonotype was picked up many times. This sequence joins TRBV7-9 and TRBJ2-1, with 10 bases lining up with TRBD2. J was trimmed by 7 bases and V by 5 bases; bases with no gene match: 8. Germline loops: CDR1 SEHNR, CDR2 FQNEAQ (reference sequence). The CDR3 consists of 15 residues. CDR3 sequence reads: CASSVASGRGNEQFF. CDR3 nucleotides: TGTGCCAGCAGCGTCGCTAGCGGGAGAGGAAATGAGCAGTTCTTC.

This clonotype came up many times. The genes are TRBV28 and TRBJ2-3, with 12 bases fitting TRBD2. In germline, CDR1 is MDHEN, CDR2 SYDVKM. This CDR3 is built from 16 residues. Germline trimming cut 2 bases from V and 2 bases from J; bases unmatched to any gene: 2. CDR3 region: CASSLGLAGYTDTQYF. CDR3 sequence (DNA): TGTGCCAGCAGTTTAGGACTAGCGGGATACACAGATACGCAGTATTTT.

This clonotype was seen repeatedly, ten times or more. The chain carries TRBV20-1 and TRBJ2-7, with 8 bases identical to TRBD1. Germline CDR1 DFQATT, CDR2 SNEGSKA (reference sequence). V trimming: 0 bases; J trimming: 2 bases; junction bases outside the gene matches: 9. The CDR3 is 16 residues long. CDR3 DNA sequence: TGCAGTGCTAGAGATAGGGACAGGTCGGGCACCTACGAGCAGTACTTC. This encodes CSARDRDRSGTYEQYF.

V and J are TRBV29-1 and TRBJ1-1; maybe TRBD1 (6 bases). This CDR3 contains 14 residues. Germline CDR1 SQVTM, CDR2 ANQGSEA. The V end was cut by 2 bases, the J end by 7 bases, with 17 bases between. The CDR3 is CSVEWGGRSVEAFF. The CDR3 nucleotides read TGCAGCGTTGAATGGGGGGGGCGATCGGTTGAAGCTTTCTTT.